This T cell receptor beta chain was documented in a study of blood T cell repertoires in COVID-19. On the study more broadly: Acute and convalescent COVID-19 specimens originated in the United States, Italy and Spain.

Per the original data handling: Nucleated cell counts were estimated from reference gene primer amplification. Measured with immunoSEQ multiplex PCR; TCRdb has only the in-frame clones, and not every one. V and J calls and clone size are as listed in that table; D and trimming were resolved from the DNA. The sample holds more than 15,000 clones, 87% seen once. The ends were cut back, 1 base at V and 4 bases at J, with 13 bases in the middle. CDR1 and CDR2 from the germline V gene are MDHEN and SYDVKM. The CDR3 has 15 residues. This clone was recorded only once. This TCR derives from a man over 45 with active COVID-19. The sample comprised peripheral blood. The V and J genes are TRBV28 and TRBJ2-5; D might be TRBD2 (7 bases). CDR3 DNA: TGTGCCAGCAGTTTATCGGGGGGCTACCGAGAGACCCAGTACTTC. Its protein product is CASSLSGGYRETQYF.